This T cell receptor (beta chain) was obtained from a study of T cell clonality in common variable immunodeficiency. Study outcomes and limitations: Common variable immunodeficiency TCR beta sequences reportedly had fewer deletions and N-nucleotide insertions.

To note about this clone: Its target is not known. Read data end 3 residues before the CDR3 end; the end is taken from the germline J gene. Other DNA sequences in this sample translate to the same CDR3.

Unmatched junction bases numbered 6, after V lost 1 base and J lost 5 bases. The V gene's germline CDR1 is SEHNR and CDR2 FQNEAQ (reference sequence). This CDR3 has 15 residues. TCRdb's table, derived via immunoSEQ multiplex PCR, lists solely in-frame clones and lacks some. Sampling found over 30,000 clones, none seen once. The source material was peripheral blood mononuclear cells. The TCR was taken from a human donor with common variable immunodeficiency. The gene calls are TRBV7-9 and TRBJ1-1; 8 positions match TRBD1. CDR3 amino acids: CASSLGQGAGTEAFF. The part of the CDR3 DNA that was read is TGTGCCAGCAGCTTAGGTCAGGGGGCTGGGACTGAA.